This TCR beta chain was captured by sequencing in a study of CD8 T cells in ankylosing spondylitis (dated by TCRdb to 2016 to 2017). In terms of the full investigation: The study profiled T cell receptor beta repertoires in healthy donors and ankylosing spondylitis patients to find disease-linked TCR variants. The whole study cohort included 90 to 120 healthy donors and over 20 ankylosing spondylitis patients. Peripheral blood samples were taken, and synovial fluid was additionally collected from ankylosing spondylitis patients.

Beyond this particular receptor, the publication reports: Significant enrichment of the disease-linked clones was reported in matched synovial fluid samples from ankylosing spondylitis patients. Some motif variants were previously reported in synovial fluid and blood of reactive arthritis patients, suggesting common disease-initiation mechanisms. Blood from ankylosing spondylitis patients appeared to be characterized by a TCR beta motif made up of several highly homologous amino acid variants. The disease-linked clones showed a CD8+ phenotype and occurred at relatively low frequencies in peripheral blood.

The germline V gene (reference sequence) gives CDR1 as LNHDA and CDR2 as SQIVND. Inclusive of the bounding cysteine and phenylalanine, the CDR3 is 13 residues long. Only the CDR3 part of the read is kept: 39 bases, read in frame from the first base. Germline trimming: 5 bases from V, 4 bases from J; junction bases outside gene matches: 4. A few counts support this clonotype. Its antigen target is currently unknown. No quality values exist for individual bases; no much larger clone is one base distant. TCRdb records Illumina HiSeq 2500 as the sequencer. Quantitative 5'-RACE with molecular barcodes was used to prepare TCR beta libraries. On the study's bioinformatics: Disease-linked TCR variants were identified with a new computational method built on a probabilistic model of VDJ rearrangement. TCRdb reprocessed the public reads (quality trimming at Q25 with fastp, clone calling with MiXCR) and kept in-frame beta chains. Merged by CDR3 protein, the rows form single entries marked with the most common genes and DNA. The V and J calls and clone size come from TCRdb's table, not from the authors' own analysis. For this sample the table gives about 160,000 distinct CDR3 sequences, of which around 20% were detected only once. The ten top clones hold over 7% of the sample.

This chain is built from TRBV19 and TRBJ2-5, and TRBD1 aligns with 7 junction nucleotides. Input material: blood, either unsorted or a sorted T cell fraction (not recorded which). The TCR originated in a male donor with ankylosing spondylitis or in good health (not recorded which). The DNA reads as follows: TGTGCCAGTAGTGACAGGGTCCGAGAGACCCAGTACTTC. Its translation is CASSDRVRETQYF. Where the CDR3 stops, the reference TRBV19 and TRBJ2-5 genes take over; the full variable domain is DGGITQSPKYLFRKEGQNVTLSCEQNLNHDAMYWYRQDPGQGLRLIYYSQIVNDFQKGDIAEGYSVSREKKESFPLTVTSAQKNPTAFYLCASSDRVRETQYFGPGTRLLVL.